In its sample, the clone carrying this TCR beta chain was seen many times. Its target is not known. The sample originates from a study of lung T cells in sarcoidosis with Löfgren's syndrome. Study-level background: Analyses focused on Löfgren's syndrome patients.

TCRdb re-called the reads through MiXCR, storing one row per CDR3 protein. Here the sample spans tens of thousands of distinct CDR3 sequences, approximately 21% being singletons. Findings and limits, study-wide: Recognition of an unidentified sarcoidosis antigen was only suggested.

The sample consisted of CD4+ T cells from PBMCs. This clonotype was sampled from a human donor with sarcoidosis (Löfgren's syndrome or another form), or a control subject (not recorded which).

The CDR3 region is CASSGQGLGNTIYF. The CDR3 DNA reads TGTGCCAGCAGTGGACAGGGACTTGGAAACACCATATATTTT. V usage is TRBV12-3 or TRBV12-4 and J usage is TRBJ1-3; 8 positions agree with TRBD1. The CDR3 is 14 amino acids. Trimming removed 5 bases from V and 3 bases from J; junction bases left unmatched: 3.